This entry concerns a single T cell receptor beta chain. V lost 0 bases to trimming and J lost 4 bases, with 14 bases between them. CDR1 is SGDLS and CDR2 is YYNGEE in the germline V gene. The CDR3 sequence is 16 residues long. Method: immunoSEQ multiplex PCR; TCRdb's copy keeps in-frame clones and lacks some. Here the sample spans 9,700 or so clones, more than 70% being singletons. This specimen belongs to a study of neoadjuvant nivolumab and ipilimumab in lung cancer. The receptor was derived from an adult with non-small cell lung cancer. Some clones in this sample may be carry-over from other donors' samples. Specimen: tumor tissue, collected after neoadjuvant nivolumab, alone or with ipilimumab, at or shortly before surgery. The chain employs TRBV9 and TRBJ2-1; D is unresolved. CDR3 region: CASSVVWTSLYNEQFF. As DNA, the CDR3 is TGTGCCAGCAGCGTAGTTTGGACCTCCCTGTACAATGAGCAGTTCTTC.